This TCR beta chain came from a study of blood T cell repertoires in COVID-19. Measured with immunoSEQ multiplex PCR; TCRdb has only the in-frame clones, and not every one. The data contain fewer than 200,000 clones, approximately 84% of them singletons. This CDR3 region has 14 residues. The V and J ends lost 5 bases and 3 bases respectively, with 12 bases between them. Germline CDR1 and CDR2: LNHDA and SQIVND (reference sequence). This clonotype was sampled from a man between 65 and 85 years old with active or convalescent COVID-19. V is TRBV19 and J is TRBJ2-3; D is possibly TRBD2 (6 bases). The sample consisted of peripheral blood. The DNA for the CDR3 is TGTGCCAGTAGTCCACGGACTACTACAGATACGCAGTATTTT. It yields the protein CASSPRTTTDTQYF.